Shown below are 29 T cell receptor beta chains from a single sample sequenced in a study of cytomegalovirus exposure and HLA in healthy donors (TCRdb year 2017). Library method: the immunoSEQ multiplex PCR assay. The multiplex PCR relied on a mix of 60 forward primers for TCR Vbeta segments and 13 reverse primers for TCR Jbeta segments. TCRdb took this table from immuneACCESS and kept in-frame rearrangements with V and J called. Such tables lack part of the clones; where checked against another copy, unresolved V genes explain under half of the gap, and the rest is unexplained. This sample gives 140,000 to 150,000 clones in total; approximately 80% of them show up just once. 1.5% to 2% of the sample lies in the top ten. The sample consisted of PBMCs. The receptor source for this set is a woman aged 40 to 55 in good health and CMV-seronegative.

The sample holds a few counts of this clone. The chain employs TRBV6-5 and TRBJ1-4, with D perhaps matching TRBD1 (5 bases). The CDR3 has 14 amino acids. V was shortened by 2 bases and J by 7 bases, with 11 bases between the two germline ends. Germline V lookup: CDR1 MNHEY, CDR2 SVGAGI. CDR3: CASSYGALGEKLFF. The CDR3 DNA sequence: TGTGCCAGCAGTTACGGGGCCTTGGGTGAAAAACTGTTTTTT.

The V and J genes are TRBV6-5 and TRBJ1-2; 11 bases fit TRBD1. This CDR3 region has 15 residues. CDR1 is MNHEY and CDR2 is SVGAGI in the germline V gene. V was clipped by 5 bases and J by 4 bases; unmatched bases: 6. The CDR3 reads CASSGGQGGTYGYTF. The CDR3 DNA reads TGTGCCAGCAGTGGGGGACAGGGGGGTACCTATGGCTACACCTTC.

The chain uses TRBV29-1 and TRBJ2-7; D might be TRBD1 (6 bases). Per germline, CDR1 SQVTM and CDR2 ANQGSEA. This CDR3 has 13 amino acids. V lost 5 bases and J 2 bases, leaving 13 bases between the germline ends. DNA of the CDR3: TGCAGCGTTCGTGCCAGGGGTACCTACGAGCAGTACTTC. This codes for CSVRARGTYEQYF.

The rearrangement joins TRBV4-1 to TRBJ2-7; 10 bases agree with TRBD2. V lost 1 base to trimming and J lost 6 bases; unmatched junction nucleotides: 9. The germline gives CDR1 MGHRA, CDR2 YSYEKL. The CDR3 is 16 amino acids. The CDR3 DNA is TGCGCCAGCAGCCAAGCGATAACTAGCGGGATCTCCGAGCAGTACTTC. Translation gives CASSQAITSGISEQYF.

The rearrangement uses TRBV30 and TRBJ1-2, with D possibly matching TRBD1 (5 bases). The germline V and J ends were trimmed by 7 bases and 1 base, with 16 bases remaining between them. Germline loops: CDR1 GTSNPN, CDR2 SVGIG (reference sequence). The CDR3 consists of 14 residues. The CDR3: CASKDGAGNYGYTF. In nucleotides, the CDR3 is TGTGCCTCCAAAGATGGGGCAGGTAACTATGGCTACACCTTC.

The rearrangement links TRBV5-1 to TRBJ1-2; D is uncertain. This CDR3 region has 14 residues. V shed 5 bases and J shed 8 bases, with 19 bases lying between them. CDR1 is SGHRS and CDR2 is YFSETQ in the germline V gene. The DNA for the CDR3 is TGCGCCAGCAGTGGAGCTCAAACTGTGTCCGGCTACACCTTC. Protein sequence: CASSGAQTVSGYTF.

The chain links TRBV5-1 to TRBJ2-1; 8 nucleotides agree with TRBD2. CDR3 length equals 15 residues. CDR1 is SGHRS and CDR2 is YFSETQ in the germline V gene. With 0 bases clipped from V and 6 bases from J, the junction kept 5 bases outside the gene matches. The DNA for the CDR3 is TGCGCCAGCAGCTTGGCGGGAGGGCGCGCCAATGAGCAGTTCTTC. Translation gives CASSLAGGRANEQFF.

V usage is TRBV27 and J usage is TRBJ1-2; unclear D gene. Trimming removed 4 bases from V and 7 bases from J, with 13 bases in between. Germline V lookup: CDR1 MNHEY, CDR2 SMNVEV (reference sequence). This CDR3 contains 13 residues. The CDR3 spells CASSSPLTSGYTF. The DNA of the CDR3 is TGTGCCAGCAGTTCCCCCCTCACCAGTGGCTACACCTTC.

This chain uses TRBV4-1 with TRBJ1-6; 9 bases align to TRBD1. V was pared by 5 bases and J by 0 bases, with 2 bases of the junction left unmatched. The CDR3 totals 16 residues. Germline V gene lookup returns CDR1 MGHRA and CDR2 YSYEKL. In DNA form, the CDR3 reads TGCGCCAGCAGCGAGACAGGGGGCTCCTATAATTCACCCCTCCACTTT. It is translated as CASSETGGSYNSPLHF.

V usage is TRBV27 and J usage is TRBJ2-2; possibly TRBD1 for D (5 bases). The length of the CDR3 is 14 residues. Germline V lookup: CDR1 MNHEY, CDR2 SMNVEV (reference sequence). V lost 6 bases, J lost 5 bases, and 13 bases lay in between. The CDR3 loop reads CASRLGRDTGELFF. The CDR3 region has the DNA TGTGCCAGCAGGTTAGGCAGGGATACCGGGGAGCTGTTTTTT.

In regard to this clone: It is unclear where the CDR3 begins or ends on the DNA, so no DNA is shown, and the CDR3 is as TCRdb lists it. The CDR3 here is CASSFGNGVGEQYF. The rearrangement uses TRBV7-6 and TRBJ2-7; TRBD2, the table's D call, lacks a check against the DNA. The CDR3 is 14 residues long, ends included. Germline CDR1 SGHVS, CDR2 FNYEAQ.

This chain uses TRBV2 with TRBJ1-4; the match to TRBD1 covers 7 bases. Germline V CDR1 and CDR2: SNHLY, FYNNEI. The ends lost 8 bases at V and 7 bases at J; junction bases unmatched: 13. This CDR3 spans 15 amino acids. CDR3 sequence (DNA): TGTGCCAGCCGCGGGCCGGGACAGAGGGCTGAAAAACTGTTTTTT. This gives the protein CASRGPGQRAEKLFF.

This chain uses TRBV18 with TRBJ1-1; a weak D match, TRBD1 (6 bases). V was pared by 6 bases and J by 8 bases, with 13 bases between. CDR3 length: 12 residues. Germline V gene lookup returns CDR1 KGHSH and CDR2 LQKENI. This CDR3 is CASSPAGEEAFF. DNA for the CDR3: TGTGCCAGCTCCCCGGCAGGGGAAGAAGCTTTCTTT. The whole variable domain, remainder taken from reference TRBV18 and TRBJ1-1, is NAGVMQNPRHLVRRRGQEARLRCSPMKGHSHVYWYRQLPEEGLKFMVYLQKENIIDESGMPKERFSAEFPKEGPSILRIQQVVRGDSAAYFCASSPAGEEAFFGQGTRLTVV.

Regarding this clone: The sample contains more than one DNA sequence encoding this CDR3. This sequence joins TRBV11-2 and TRBJ1-3; maybe TRBD1 (5 bases). Trimming cost V 8 bases and J 0 bases, with 11 bases left between them. The germline gives CDR1 SGHAT, CDR2 FQNNGV. The CDR3 is 14 amino acids. The CDR3 loop is CASWGVSSGNTIYF. In nucleotides, the CDR3 is TGTGCCAGCTGGGGGGTTAGCTCTGGAAACACCATATATTTT.

The chain links TRBV19 to TRBJ2-3; D possibly corresponds to TRBD1 (7 bases). The germline V and J ends were trimmed by 4 bases and 5 bases, with 10 bases remaining between them. This CDR3 is built from 13 residues. CDR1 LNHDA and CDR2 SQIVND come from the germline V gene (reference sequence). CDR3 in DNA: TGTGCCAGTAGTACTCAGGGGGGAGATACGCAGTATTTT. It is translated as CASSTQGGDTQYF.

The CDR3 bases are TGTGCCAGCAGCGTAGAAGGGGGGGCCTACGAGCAGTACTTC. Its translation is CASSVEGGAYEQYF. This rearrangement joins TRBV9 to TRBJ2-7, with D tentatively TRBD2 (7 bases). The germline V gene has CDR1 SGDLS and CDR2 YYNGEE. The CDR3 runs to 14 residues. With 0 bases removed from V and 2 bases from J, the gap between germline ends came to 9 bases.

The V and J genes are TRBV2 and TRBJ2-5; 7 nucleotides agree with TRBD2. V shed 0 bases, J shed 0 bases, and the junction held 4 bases outside the gene matches. The germline V gene encodes CDR1 SNHLY and CDR2 FYNNEI. The CDR3 extends over 16 amino acids. This chain's CDR3 is CASSEAVGGYQETQYF. CDR3 in DNA: TGTGCCAGCAGTGAAGCGGTGGGGGGGTACCAAGAGACCCAGTACTTC.

This CDR3 is CASSKIPGQGSLGGYTF. CDR3 in DNA: TGTGCCAGTAGTAAAATTCCGGGACAGGGGAGTTTGGGAGGCTACACCTTC. V gene TRBV19 combines with J gene TRBJ1-2; TRBD1 aligns across 10 bases. Germline CDR1 and CDR2: LNHDA and SQIVND (reference sequence). Trimming at V came to 4 bases and at J to 8 bases, leaving 16 bases not matched to a gene. The CDR3 consists of 17 residues.

The chain recombines TRBV28 with TRBJ1-4; D may be TRBD1 (6 bases). The germline V gene encodes CDR1 MDHEN and CDR2 SYDVKM. This CDR3 is 14 amino acids long. Trimming removed 5 bases from V and 4 bases from J, with 11 bases in between. CDR3 amino acids: CASSGPGHNEKLFF. In DNA form, the CDR3 reads TGTGCCAGCAGTGGACCGGGACATAATGAAAAACTGTTTTTT.

Comment on this clone: Its ends do not fully match the called genes, so a read error is possible. This sequence joins TRBV6-1 and TRBJ2-7; 11 bases agree with TRBD2. Germline-derived CDR1 and CDR2 are MNHNS and SASEGT. There are 15 residues in the CDR3. The CDR3: CASTGLAGKGDERYF. DNA of the CDR3: TGTGCCAGCACCGGACTAGCGGGTAAAGGGGACGAGCGGTACTTC.

The chain carries TRBV6-1 and TRBJ2-3; 9 nucleotides match TRBD1. V gave up 3 bases and J gave up 3 bases; unmatched junction bases: 4. Germline CDR1 MNHNS, CDR2 SASEGT. The CDR3 loop spans 15 amino acids. DNA for the CDR3: TGTGCCAGCAGTGAGGCCGGGACAGGGACAGATACGCAGTATTTT. Protein sequence: CASSEAGTGTDTQYF.

The chain recombines TRBV6-1 with TRBJ1-4; no clear D gene. In germline, CDR1 is MNHNS, CDR2 SASEGT. The CDR3 is 12 residues long. Trimming took off 5 bases at V and 8 bases at J, with 9 bases between the two ends. For the CDR3, the DNA is TGTGCCAGCAGTCCGAGTACGGAAAAACTGTTTTTT. This translates into CASSPSTEKLFF.

This clone was seen a few times. The CDR3 DNA reads TGTGCCAGCAGCCCGGGACAGAGCTACGAGCAGTACTTC. This codes for CASSPGQSYEQYF. This sequence joins TRBV6-1 and TRBJ2-7, with 7 bases fitting TRBD1. This CDR3 comprises 13 residues. The V and J ends lost 6 bases and 3 bases, in that order; junction bases with no gene match: 5. Looked up from germline, CDR1 is MNHNS and CDR2 is SASEGT.

The table lists this clone with a few counts. This rearrangement joins TRBV10-3 to TRBJ1-4; perhaps TRBD1 as D (5 bases). Germline CDR1 reads ENHRY; CDR2 reads SYGVKD. This CDR3 spans 14 amino acids. Between the trimmed V and J ends, which lost 3 bases and 1 base, there was a span of 6 bases. CDR3 protein: CAISDRVTNEKLFF. In DNA form, the CDR3 reads TGTGCCATCAGTGACAGGGTAACTAATGAAAAACTGTTTTTT.

V and J are TRBV6-5 and TRBJ1-2; TRBD1 matches at 7 bases. Germline V CDR1 and CDR2: MNHEY, SVGAGI. The V and J ends lost 0 bases and 4 bases, in that order; junction bases with no gene match: 5. The CDR3 loop spans 15 amino acids. The CDR3 region has the DNA TGTGCCAGCAGTTACTCACTGACAGGGTCCTATGGCTACACCTTC. Translation: CASSYSLTGSYGYTF.

The chain recombines TRBV4-1 with TRBJ2-3, with unresolved D. The CDR3 has 12 residues. With 3 bases removed from V and 3 bases from J, the gap between germline ends came to 4 bases. Germline lookup yields CDR1 MGHRA and CDR2 YSYEKL. CDR3 protein: CASSHLTDTQYF. CDR3 sequence (DNA): TGCGCCAGCAGCCACTTAACAGATACGCAGTATTTT.

The chain is built from TRBV9 and TRBJ1-2, with TRBD1 matching over 8 bases. Germline CDR1 reads SGDLS; CDR2 reads YYNGEE. The CDR3 contains 14 residues. The V gene end was trimmed by 3 bases and the J gene end by 6 bases; junction bases not matched to a gene: 7. This CDR3 reads CASSGTGLLDGYTF. CDR3 DNA sequence: TGTGCCAGCAGCGGGACAGGGCTTTTGGATGGCTACACCTTC. The whole variable domain, filled in from reference TRBV9 and TRBJ1-2, reads DSGVTQTPKHLITATGQRVTLRCSPRSGDLSVYWYQQSLDQGLQFLIQYYNGEERAKGNILERFSAQQFPDLHSELNLSSLELGDSALYFCASSGTGLLDGYTFGSGTRLTVV.

The chain couples TRBV27 to TRBJ2-1, with 7 bases fitting TRBD1. CDR1 is MNHEY, CDR2 SMNVEV, per germline (reference sequence). V lost 2 bases and J lost 5; bases outside the gene matches: 9. This CDR3 has 16 residues. CDR3 DNA sequence: TGTGCCAGCAGTTTAGGACCTGGGACAGTGAACAATGAGCAGTTCTTC. Residues: CASSLGPGTVNNEQFF.

The chain recombines TRBV6-1 with TRBJ2-2, with 8 bases identical to TRBD1. Per germline, CDR1 MNHNS and CDR2 SASEGT. Trimming removed 9 bases from V and 5 bases from J; junction bases left unmatched: 8. CDR3 size: 14 residues. For the CDR3, the DNA is TGTGCCAGTGATGGACAGGGATGGACCGGGGAGCTGTTTTTT. Translating it yields CASDGQGWTGELFF.